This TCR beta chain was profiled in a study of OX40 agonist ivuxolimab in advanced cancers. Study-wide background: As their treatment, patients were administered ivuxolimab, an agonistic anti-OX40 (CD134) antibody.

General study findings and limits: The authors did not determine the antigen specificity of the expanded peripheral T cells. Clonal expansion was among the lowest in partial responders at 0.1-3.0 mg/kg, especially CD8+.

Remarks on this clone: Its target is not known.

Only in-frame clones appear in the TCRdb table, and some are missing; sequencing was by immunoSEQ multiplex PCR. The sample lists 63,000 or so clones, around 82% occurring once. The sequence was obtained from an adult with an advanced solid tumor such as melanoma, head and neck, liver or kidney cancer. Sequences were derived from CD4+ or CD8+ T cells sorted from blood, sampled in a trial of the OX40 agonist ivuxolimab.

The CDR3 DNA reads TGTGCCAGCGGTGGAGGGGGGACCGGCCATGGCTACACCTTC. Its protein product is CASGGGGTGHGYTF. J is TRBJ1-2 and V is TRBV9, with TRBD1 as a possible D gene (6 bases). CDR3 length equals 14 residues. Per germline, CDR1 SGDLS and CDR2 YYNGEE. Trimming pared 7 bases from V and 6 bases from J, leaving 19 bases between.